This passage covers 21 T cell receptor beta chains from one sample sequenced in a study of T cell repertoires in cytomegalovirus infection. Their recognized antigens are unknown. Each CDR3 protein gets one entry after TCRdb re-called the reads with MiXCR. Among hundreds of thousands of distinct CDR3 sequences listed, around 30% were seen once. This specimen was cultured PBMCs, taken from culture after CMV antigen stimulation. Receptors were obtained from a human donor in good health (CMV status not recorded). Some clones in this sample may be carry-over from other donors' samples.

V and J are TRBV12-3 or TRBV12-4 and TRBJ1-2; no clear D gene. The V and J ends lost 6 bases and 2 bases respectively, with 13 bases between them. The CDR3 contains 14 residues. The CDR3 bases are TGTGCCAGCAGCCCGAGTTTTCTCAACTATGGCTACACCTTC. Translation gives CASSPSFLNYGYTF.

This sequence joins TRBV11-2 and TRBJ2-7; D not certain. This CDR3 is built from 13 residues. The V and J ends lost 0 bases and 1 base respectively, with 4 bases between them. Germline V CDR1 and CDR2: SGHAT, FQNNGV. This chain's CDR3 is CASSLETSYEQYF. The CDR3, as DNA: TGTGCCAGCAGCTTAGAAACGTCCTACGAGCAGTACTTC.

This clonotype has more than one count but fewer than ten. CDR3 DNA: TGTGCCATCAGGGGGACAGTGAACACCGGGGAGCTGTTTTTT. Protein: CAIRGTVNTGELFF. The V and J genes are TRBV10-3 and TRBJ2-2, with 7 bases fitting TRBD1. CDR1 is ENHRY and CDR2 is SYGVKD in the germline V gene. Trimming at V came to 6 bases and at J to 1 base, leaving 2 bases not matched to a gene. The CDR3 is 14 amino acids.

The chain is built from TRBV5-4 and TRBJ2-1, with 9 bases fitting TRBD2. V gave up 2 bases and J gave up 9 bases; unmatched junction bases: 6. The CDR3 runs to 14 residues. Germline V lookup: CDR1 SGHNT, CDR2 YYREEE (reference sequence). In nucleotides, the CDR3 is TGTGCCAGCAGCTTAGAGCGGGAGGTAGGTGAGCAGTTCTTC. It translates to CASSLEREVGEQFF.

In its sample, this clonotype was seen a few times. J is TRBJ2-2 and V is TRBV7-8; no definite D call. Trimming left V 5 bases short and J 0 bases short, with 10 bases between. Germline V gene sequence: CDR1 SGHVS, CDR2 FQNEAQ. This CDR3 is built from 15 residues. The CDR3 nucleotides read TGTGCCAGCAGCACGAGACGGGCGAACACCGGGGAGCTGTTTTTT. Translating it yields CASSTRRANTGELFF. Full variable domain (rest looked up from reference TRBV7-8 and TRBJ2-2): GAGVSQSPRYKVAKRGQDVALRCDPISGHVSLFWYQQALGQGPEFLTYFQNEAQLDKSGLPSDRFFAERPEGSVSTLKIQRTQQEDSAVYLCASSTRRANTGELFFGEGSRLTVL.

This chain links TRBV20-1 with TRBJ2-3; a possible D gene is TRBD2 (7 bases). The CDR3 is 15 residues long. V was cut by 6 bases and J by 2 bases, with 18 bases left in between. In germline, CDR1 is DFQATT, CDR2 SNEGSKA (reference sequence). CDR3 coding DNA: TGCAGTGCAGGGGGAGCGGGGCTCATCACAGATACGCAGTATTTT. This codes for CSAGGAGLITDTQYF.

Here the CDR3 DNA reads TGTGCCTGGGAACACACCGGGGAGCTGTTTTTT. Amino acids: CAWEHTGELFF. The chain couples TRBV30 to TRBJ2-2, with D unclear. The germline V and J ends were trimmed by 5 bases and 3 bases, with 4 bases remaining between them. Per the germline V gene, CDR1 is GTSNPN and CDR2 is SVGIG (reference sequence). The CDR3 consists of 11 residues. Full variable domain (rest looked up from reference TRBV30 and TRBJ2-2): SQTIHQWPATLVQPVGSPLSLECTVEGTSNPNLYWYRQAAGRGLQLLFYSVGIGQISSEVPQNLSASRPQDRQFILSSKKLLLSDSGFYLCAWEHTGELFFGEGSRLTVL.

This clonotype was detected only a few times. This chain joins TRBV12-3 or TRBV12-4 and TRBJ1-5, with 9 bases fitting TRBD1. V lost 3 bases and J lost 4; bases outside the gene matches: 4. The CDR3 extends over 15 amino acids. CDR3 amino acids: CASSFTGGRNQPQHF. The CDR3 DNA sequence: TGTGCCAGCAGTTTCACAGGGGGCCGTAATCAGCCCCAGCATTTT.

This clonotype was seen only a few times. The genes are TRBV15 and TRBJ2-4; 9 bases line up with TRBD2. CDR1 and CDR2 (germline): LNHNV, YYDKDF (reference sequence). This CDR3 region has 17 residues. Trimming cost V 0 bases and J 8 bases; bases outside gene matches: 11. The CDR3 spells CATSRDLKRGEVYIQYF. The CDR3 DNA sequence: TGTGCCACCAGCAGAGATCTGAAGCGGGGGGAGGTTTACATTCAGTACTTC.

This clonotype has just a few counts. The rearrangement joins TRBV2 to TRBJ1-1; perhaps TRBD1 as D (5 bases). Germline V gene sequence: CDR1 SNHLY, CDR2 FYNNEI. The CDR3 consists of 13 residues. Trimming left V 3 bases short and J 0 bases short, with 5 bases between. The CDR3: CASSDRVNTEAFF. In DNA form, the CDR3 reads TGTGCCAGCAGTGACAGGGTGAACACTGAAGCTTTCTTT.

This chain's CDR3 is CASSPSAYTEAFF. DNA for the CDR3: TGTGCCAGCTCACCCAGCGCGTACACTGAAGCTTTCTTT. The J gene is TRBJ1-1, the V gene TRBV18; D ambiguous. V was pared by 3 bases and J by 3 bases, with 8 bases between. Germline V gives CDR1 KGHSH, CDR2 LQKENI. This CDR3 is built from 13 residues.

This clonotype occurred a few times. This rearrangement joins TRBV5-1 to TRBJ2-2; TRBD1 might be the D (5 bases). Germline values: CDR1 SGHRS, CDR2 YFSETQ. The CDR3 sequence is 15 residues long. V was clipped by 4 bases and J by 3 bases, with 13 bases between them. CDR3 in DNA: TGCGCCAGCAGCCTTTCAGGGTTTTACACCGGGGAGCTGTTTTTT. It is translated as CASSLSGFYTGELFF.

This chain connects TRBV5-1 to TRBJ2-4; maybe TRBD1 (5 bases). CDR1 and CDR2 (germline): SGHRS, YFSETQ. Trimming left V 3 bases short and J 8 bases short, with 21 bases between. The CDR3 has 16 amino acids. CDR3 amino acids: CASSWAPQEQWDIQYF. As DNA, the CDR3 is TGCGCCAGCAGCTGGGCCCCACAGGAACAGTGGGACATTCAGTACTTC.

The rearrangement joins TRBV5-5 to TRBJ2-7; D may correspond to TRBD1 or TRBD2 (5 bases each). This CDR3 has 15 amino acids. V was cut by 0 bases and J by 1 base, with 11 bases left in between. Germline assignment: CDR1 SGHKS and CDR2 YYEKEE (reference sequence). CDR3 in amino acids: CASSLEGTVSYEQYF. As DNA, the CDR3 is TGTGCCAGCAGCTTGGAGGGGACCGTATCCTACGAGCAGTACTTC.

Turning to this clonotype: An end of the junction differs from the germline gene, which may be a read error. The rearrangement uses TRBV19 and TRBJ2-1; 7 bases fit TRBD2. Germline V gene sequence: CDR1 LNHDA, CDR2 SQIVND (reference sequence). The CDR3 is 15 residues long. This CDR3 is CASSTPSGVRDEQLF. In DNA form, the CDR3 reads TGTGCCAGCTCAACCCCTAGCGGTGTAAGGGATGAGCAGCTCTTC. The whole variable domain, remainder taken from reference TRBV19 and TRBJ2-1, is DGGITQSPKYLFRKEGQNVTLSCEQNLNHDAMYWYRQDPGQGLRLIYYSQIVNDFQKGDIAEGYSVSREKKESFPLTVTSAQKNPTAFYLCASSTPSGVRDEQLFGPGTRLTVL.

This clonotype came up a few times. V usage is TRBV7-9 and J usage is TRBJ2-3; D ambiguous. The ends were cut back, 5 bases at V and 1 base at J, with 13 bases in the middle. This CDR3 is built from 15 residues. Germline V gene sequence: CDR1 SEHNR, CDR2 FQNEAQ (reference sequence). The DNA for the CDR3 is TGTGCCAGCAGCCCCACAGATCGGGGCACAGATACGCAGTATTTT. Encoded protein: CASSPTDRGTDTQYF.

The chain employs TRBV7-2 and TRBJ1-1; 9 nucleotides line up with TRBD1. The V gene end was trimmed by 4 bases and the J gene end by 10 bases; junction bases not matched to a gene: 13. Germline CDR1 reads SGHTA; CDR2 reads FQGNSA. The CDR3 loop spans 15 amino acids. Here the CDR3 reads CASSSQGALVGRAFF. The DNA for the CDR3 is TGTGCCAGCAGCTCACAGGGGGCCCTGGTCGGTCGAGCTTTCTTT. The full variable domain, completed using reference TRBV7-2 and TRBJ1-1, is GAGVSQSPSNKVTEKGKDVELRCDPISGHTALYWYRQSLGQGLEFLIYFQGNSAPDKSGLPSDRFSAERTGGSVSTLTIQRTQQEDSAVYLCASSSQGALVGRAFFGQGTRLTVV.

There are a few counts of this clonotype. The chain's CDR3 is CSARGKGTSGRTLISNEQFF. The CDR3 DNA sequence: TGCAGTGCTAGAGGAAAAGGGACTAGCGGGAGGACCCTCATCTCCAATGAGCAGTTCTTC. V usage is TRBV20-1 and J usage is TRBJ2-1, with 15 positions matching TRBD2. CDR3 size: 20 residues. From germline, CDR1 is DFQATT and CDR2 SNEGSKA (reference sequence). J gave up 6 bases and V 1 base, and 16 bases lay outside the gene matches.

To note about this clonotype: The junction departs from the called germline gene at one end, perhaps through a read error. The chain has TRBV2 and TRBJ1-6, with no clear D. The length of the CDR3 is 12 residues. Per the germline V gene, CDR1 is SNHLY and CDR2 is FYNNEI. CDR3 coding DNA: TGTGCCAGCAGCTCCGGGTGGTTTTCCCAGGCCTTT. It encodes CASSSGWFSQAF.

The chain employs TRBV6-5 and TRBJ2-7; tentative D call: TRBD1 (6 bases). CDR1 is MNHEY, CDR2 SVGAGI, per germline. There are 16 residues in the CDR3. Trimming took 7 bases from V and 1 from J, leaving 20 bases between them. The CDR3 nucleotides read TGTGCCAGCATACCCCGGGCAGGGGCTTCTTCCTACGAGCAGTACTTC. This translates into CASIPRAGASSYEQYF.

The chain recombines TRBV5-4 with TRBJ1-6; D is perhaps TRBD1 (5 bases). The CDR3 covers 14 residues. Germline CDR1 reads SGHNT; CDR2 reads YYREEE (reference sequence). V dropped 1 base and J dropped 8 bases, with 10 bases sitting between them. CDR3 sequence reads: CASSLRDGYSPLHF. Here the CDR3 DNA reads TGTGCCAGCAGCTTGAGGGACGGCTATTCACCCCTCCACTTT.